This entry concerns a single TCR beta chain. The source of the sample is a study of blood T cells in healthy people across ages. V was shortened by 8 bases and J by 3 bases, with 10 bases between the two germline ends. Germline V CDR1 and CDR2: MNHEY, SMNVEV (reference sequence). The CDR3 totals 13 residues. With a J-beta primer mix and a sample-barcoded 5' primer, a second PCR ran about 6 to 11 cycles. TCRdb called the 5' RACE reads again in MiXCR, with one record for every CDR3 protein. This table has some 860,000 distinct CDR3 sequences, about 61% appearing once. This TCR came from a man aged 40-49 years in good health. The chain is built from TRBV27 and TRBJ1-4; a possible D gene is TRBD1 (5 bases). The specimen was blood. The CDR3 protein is CASSRGANEKLFF. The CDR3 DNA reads TGTGCCAGCTCGCGGGGGGCTAATGAAAAACTGTTTTTT.